This TCR beta chain stems from a study of T cells after yellow fever vaccination (dated by TCRdb to about 2019). Describing the broader study: The SMART-Seq v4 Ultra Low Input RNA kit was used to prepare libraries from fractions with low cell numbers. To follow T-cell clones before and after primary and booster YFV17D yellow fever vaccination, bulk TCR alpha and beta repertoires were sequenced over time. Blood was collected at multiple timepoints before and after primary and secondary immunization, and bulk PBMC replicates and cell subsets were isolated. The cohort comprised two healthy male donors, one aged 18 to 29 and one aged 30 to 40 years.

In the paper's terms, the treatment or condition label means: live attenuated yellow fever vaccine strain. At every blood-draw timepoint, two biological replicates of bulk PBMCs were collected. A standard Ficoll-Paque protocol was used to isolate PBMCs from peripheral blood. RNA was extracted with TriZol from bulk PBMCs, CD4 and CD8 fractions, and dextramer-positive and dextramer-negative fractions. Study-level results and caveats: After the booster, most clones that had expanded after primary vaccination were detected again (about 97% of CD4 and roughly nine tenths of CD8), suggesting broad maintenance of memory. Compared with the primary T-cell response, the secondary T-cell response was faster but weaker, reaching its peak on day 5 rather than on day 15. Computational filtering was required because FACS-sorted repertoires could contain abundant contaminating clonotypes from the bulk population. A small fraction of clonotypes showed up in both the CD4 and CD8 compartments, probably as a result of convergent recombination. Because only a couple of donors were included in the study, the extent to which the findings can be generalized is limited.

The germline V gene provides CDR1 WSHSY and CDR2 SAAADI. Inclusive of the bounding cysteine and phenylalanine, the CDR3 is 15 residues long. Only the CDR3 region is kept as DNA, spanning 45 bases read in frame from base 1. V loses 7 bases at its end and J loses 4 bases; junction bases beyond the gene matches: 10. Comments on this clonotype: The clone's antigen remains unknown. Per-base quality was not reported, and no clone a single base away is much larger than it.

Sequencing was performed on an Illumina NovaSeq 6000. TCR cDNA was made using 5'RACE template switching, a step that added a universal primer site and unique molecular identifiers. cDNA synthesis was primed from both the TCR alpha and TCR beta constant segments. Two PCR steps were used to amplify libraries, with sample barcodes and sequencing adapters being added in the second step. Libraries were sequenced on Illumina HiSeq 2500 (2x100 bp) or NovaSeq (2x150 bp). Per the authors' processing: MIGEC handled demultiplexing of reads and collapsing into UMI consensus sequences, while MiXCR performed V(D)J alignment. Using edgeR on replicate PBMC samples, clonotypes were called vaccine-responding if FDR was below 0.01 and the log2 fold change was above 5 up to day 15. Each bulk clonotype received a CD4 or CD8 identity based on whether the sequenced CD4 or CD8 repertoire contained that clonotype at higher abundance. TCRdb took the public reads, trimmed them with fastp at Q25, ran MiXCR for clone calling and kept in-frame beta chains. Every CDR3 protein is listed once, alongside the most common genes and DNA of its rows. The V and J calls and clone size come from TCRdb's table, not from the authors' own analysis. Present in this sample are roughly 400,000 distinct CDR3 sequences, approximately 19% of which were seen just once. 15% to 20% of the sample belongs to the ten largest clones.

This chain joins TRBV10-2 to TRBJ2-3, and 8 junction bases match TRBD2. The origin of this receptor is a man younger than 35 who received the YFV17D yellow fever vaccine. This specimen was PBMCs, taken before the yellow fever booster vaccination. The CDR3 protein: CASKNRGGAADTQYF. Here is the DNA: TGCGCCAGCAAGAACCGGGGGGGAGCGGCAGATACGCAGTATTTT.